The clone carrying this T cell receptor beta chain was counted a single time. Its antigen is still unknown. This CDR3 fails to terminate in the conserved phenylalanine or tryptophan, so it likely reflects a read error. This sample's RNA came from whole unsorted tissue. The normal lung tissue was taken more than 3 cm from the tumor edge. Three rounds of nested PCR, following a modified ARM-PCR protocol, produced the TCRbeta library. TCRdb reprocessed the multiplex PCR reads with MiXCR, giving one entry per CDR3 protein. The profile shows under 75,000 distinct CDR3 sequences, around 70% of them singletons. The V and J ends lost 7 bases and 5 bases respectively, with 17 bases between them. The CDR3 totals 13 residues. The germline V gene has CDR1 DFQATT and CDR2 SNEGSKA (reference sequence). The data originate from a study of tumor and adjacent non-tumor tissue in lung cancer. General study points: Tumor tissue had significantly higher TCR diversity than normal lung. Top 100 clones took a larger repertoire share in normal lung.

The chain uses TRBV20-1 and TRBJ2-5; the D gene is possibly TRBD1 (5 bases). This receptor was identified in a woman in her forties or fifties with non-small cell lung cancer. Sequenced sample: distant non-tumor lung tissue. The CDR3 bases are TGCAGTGGGTTACAGGAGCCCATGGAGACCCAGTACTTA. Its translation: CSGLQEPMETQYL.